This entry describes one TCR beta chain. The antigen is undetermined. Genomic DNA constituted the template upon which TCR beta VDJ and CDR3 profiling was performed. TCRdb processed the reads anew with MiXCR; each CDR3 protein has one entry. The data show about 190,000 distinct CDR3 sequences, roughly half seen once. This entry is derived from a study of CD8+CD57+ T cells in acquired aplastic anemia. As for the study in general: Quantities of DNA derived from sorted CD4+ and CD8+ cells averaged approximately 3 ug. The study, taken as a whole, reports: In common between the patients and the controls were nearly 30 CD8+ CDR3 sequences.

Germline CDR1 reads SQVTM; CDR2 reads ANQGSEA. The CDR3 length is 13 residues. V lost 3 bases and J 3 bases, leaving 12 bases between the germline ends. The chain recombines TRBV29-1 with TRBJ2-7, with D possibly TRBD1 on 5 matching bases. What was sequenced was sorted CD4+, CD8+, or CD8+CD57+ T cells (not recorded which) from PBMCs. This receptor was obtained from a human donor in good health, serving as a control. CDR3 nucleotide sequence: TGCAGCGTTGACAGGGAAGGTCGCTACGAGCAGTACTTC. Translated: CSVDREGRYEQYF.